One sample yielded the 18 T cell receptor beta chains listed below, sequenced in a study of cytomegalovirus exposure and HLA in healthy donors. 13 Jbeta primers and 60 Vbeta primers were used for the PCR. Clones were read by immunoSEQ multiplex PCR, and TCRdb kept only the in-frame ones, dropping some. The listing records some 130,000 clones. Sequencing used PBMCs. The origin of the receptors is a woman in her thirties or forties in good health and CMV-seropositive.

The chain employs TRBV27 and TRBJ2-7; TRBD2 matches at 10 bases. J lost 3 bases, V lost 6 bases, and 5 bases had no gene match. CDR3 length equals 14 residues. The germline CDR1 and CDR2 sequences are MNHEY and SMNVEV (reference sequence). The CDR3 DNA reads TGTGCCAGCAGACGAGCGGGAGGGCGCTACGAGCAGTACTTC. Encoded protein: CASRRAGGRYEQYF.

The chain uses TRBV28 and TRBJ2-1; D might be TRBD2 (6 bases). Germline values: CDR1 MDHEN, CDR2 SYDVKM. This CDR3 spans 14 amino acids. V gave up 3 bases and J gave up 7 bases, with 13 bases separating them. The CDR3 spells CASSFGGGGNEQFF. The CDR3, as DNA: TGTGCCAGCAGTTTCGGGGGAGGAGGAAATGAGCAGTTCTTC.

This chain links TRBV5-4 with TRBJ2-7, with TRBD2 matching 10 bases. In germline, CDR1 is SGHNT, CDR2 YYREEE (reference sequence). The CDR3 runs 15 residues. The V and J ends lost 5 bases and 0 bases, in that order; junction bases with no gene match: 5. This CDR3 reads CASRRSGRSSYEQYF. CDR3 sequence (DNA): TGTGCCAGCAGGCGTAGCGGGAGGAGCTCCTACGAGCAGTACTTC.

The chain joins TRBV27 to TRBJ1-1; D perhaps matches TRBD1 (6 bases). CDR1 and CDR2 (germline): MNHEY, SMNVEV (reference sequence). V was trimmed by 2 bases and J by 3 bases, leaving 10 bases between them. The CDR3 length is 14 residues. The CDR3 loop reads CASSLGGGYTEAFF. CDR3 nucleotides: TGTGCCAGCAGTTTAGGGGGCGGGTACACTGAAGCTTTCTTT.

The rearrangement links TRBV7-9 to TRBJ2-1; D perhaps matches TRBD2 (5 bases). V was pared by 5 bases and J by 2 bases, with 13 bases between. The CDR3 has 15 amino acids. Germline CDR1 reads SEHNR; CDR2 reads FQNEAQ (reference sequence). The CDR3 bases are TGTGCCAGCAGCGGAACGGGGTTCGCCTACAATGAGCAGTTCTTC. It codes for CASSGTGFAYNEQFF. The full variable domain, rest sourced from reference TRBV7-9 and TRBJ2-1, is DTGVSQNPRHKITKRGQNVTFRCDPISEHNRLYWYRQTLGQGPEFLTYFQNEAQLEKSRLLSDRFSAERPKGSFSTLEIQRTEQGDSAMYLCASSGTGFAYNEQFFGPGTRLTVL.

This chain uses TRBV7-3 with TRBJ2-1; the match to TRBD2 covers 10 bases. The CDR3 runs to 15 residues. The ends lost 5 bases at V and 10 bases at J; junction bases unmatched: 11. Looked up from germline, CDR1 is SGHTA and CDR2 is FQGTGA. CDR3 DNA sequence: TGTGCCAGCAGCCCCCGGCCTAGCGGGAGTTACGAGCAGTTCTTC. It codes for CASSPRPSGSYEQFF.

V and J are TRBV19 and TRBJ2-3, with a possible D match to TRBD2 (6 bases). Germline V lookup: CDR1 LNHDA, CDR2 SQIVND (reference sequence). This CDR3 is built from 15 residues. Deletions cut 7 bases from V and 3 bases from J, with 17 bases between. CDR3 DNA sequence: TGTGCCAGTAATTCAGAGGAGGGTCGGACAGATACGCAGTATTTT. This sequence encodes CASNSEEGRTDTQYF.

Notes on this clone: Other nucleotide sequences in the sample specify the same CDR3. This chain joins TRBV9 and TRBJ2-7, with 12 bases identical to TRBD2. The germline V gene has CDR1 SGDLS and CDR2 YYNGEE. Unmatched junction bases numbered 0, after V lost 2 bases and J lost 3 bases. There are 14 residues in the CDR3. CDR3 in amino acids: CASSVGLAGYEQYF. CDR3 bases: TGTGCCAGCAGCGTGGGACTAGCGGGCTACGAGCAGTACTTC.

V usage is TRBV25-1 and J usage is TRBJ2-7; 12 bases match TRBD2. From germline, CDR1 is MGHDK and CDR2 SYGVNS. With V trimmed by 5 bases and J by 7 bases, 12 bases remained unmatched. The CDR3 consists of 16 residues. CDR3 region: CASSTLTSGSLGEQYF. CDR3 nucleotides: TGTGCCAGCAGTACCCTGACTAGCGGGAGTCTAGGGGAGCAGTACTTC.

J is TRBJ2-3 and V is TRBV30; 15 bases line up with TRBD2. In germline, CDR1 is GTSNPN, CDR2 SVGIG (reference sequence). There are 16 residues in the CDR3. Losses at the gene ends were 1 base for V and 5 bases for J; bases not matched to a gene: 4. CDR3 loop: CAWSAGLAGGGDTQYF. CDR3 in DNA: TGTGCCTGGAGTGCGGGACTAGCGGGAGGTGGAGATACGCAGTATTTT.

The chain is built from TRBV7-9 and TRBJ2-6; 7 bases fit TRBD1. Germline V CDR1 and CDR2: SEHNR, FQNEAQ (reference sequence). V shed 1 base, J shed 1 base, and the junction held 4 bases outside the gene matches. The CDR3 runs to 17 residues. In DNA form, the CDR3 reads TGTGCCAGCAGCTTAGGGACAGGCCTTTCTGGGGCCAACGTCCTGACTTTC. This sequence encodes CASSLGTGLSGANVLTF.

The rearrangement links TRBV5-4 to TRBJ1-2, with D hard to call. V shed 2 bases and J shed 4 bases, with 15 bases lying between them. In germline, CDR1 is SGHNT, CDR2 YYREEE (reference sequence). CDR3 size: 15 residues. The CDR3 DNA reads as TGTGCCAGCAGCTTTACTCAACGGTTACTCTATGGCTACACCTTC. This codes for CASSFTQRLLYGYTF.

V is TRBV9 and J is TRBJ2-5, with TRBD2 matching over 7 bases. Trimming took 0 bases from V and 5 from J; bases not matched to a gene: 10. CDR1 and CDR2 from the germline V gene are SGDLS and YYNGEE. The CDR3 runs 16 residues. The CDR3 loop is CASSVDPAGSRETQYF. The CDR3 region has the DNA TGTGCCAGCAGCGTAGACCCAGCGGGAAGCCGCGAGACCCAGTACTTC.

This chain links TRBV7-2 with TRBJ1-5; tentatively, D is TRBD1 (6 bases). This CDR3 spans 13 amino acids. V lost 1 base and J lost 9, with 10 bases in between. CDR1 and CDR2 (germline): SGHTA, FQGNSA. CDR3 DNA sequence: TGTGCCAGCAGCTTAGATCAGGGGTGGCCCCAGCATTTT. Translated, it gives CASSLDQGWPQHF.

The chain is built from TRBV7-3 and TRBJ2-7; 8 bases match TRBD1. The CDR3 contains 13 residues. Trimming took 5 bases from V and 4 from J; bases not matched to a gene: 4. Germline loops: CDR1 SGHTA, CDR2 FQGTGA. This CDR3 reads CASSPGTGYEQYF. The CDR3 coding sequence is TGTGCCAGCAGCCCGGGGACAGGATACGAGCAGTACTTC. Based on the CDR3 plus reference TRBV7-3 and TRBJ2-7, the full variable domain is GAGVSQTPSNKVTEKGKYVELRCDPISGHTALYWYRQSLGQGPEFLIYFQGTGAADDSGLPNDRFFAVRPEGSVSTLKIQRTERGDSAVYLCASSPGTGYEQYFGPGTRLTVT.

The V call is TRBV6-5, the J call TRBJ2-7; D may be TRBD2 (6 bases). From germline, CDR1 is MNHEY and CDR2 SVGAGI. V dropped 9 bases and J dropped 0 bases, with 12 bases sitting between them. The CDR3 length is 13 residues. The CDR3 spells CASGGFSSYEQYF. Written as DNA, the CDR3 is TGTGCCAGTGGAGGGTTTAGCTCCTACGAGCAGTACTTC.

The J gene is TRBJ2-3, the V gene TRBV6-4; 13 nucleotides match TRBD2. The CDR3 covers 15 residues. Per the germline V gene, CDR1 is MRHNA and CDR2 is SNTAGT. Unmatched junction bases numbered 6, after V lost 6 bases and J lost 6 bases. The CDR3 DNA is TGTGCCAGCAGCCCACTAGCGGGGGGGCCGGATACGCAGTATTTT. Translation gives CASSPLAGGPDTQYF.

In the case of this clone: The sample holds other DNA sequences that translate to the same CDR3. The gene calls are TRBV5-1 and TRBJ1-3; possibly TRBD1 for D (6 bases). Germline assignment: CDR1 SGHRS and CDR2 YFSETQ. The CDR3 has 14 amino acids. Trimming stripped 2 bases from V and 2 bases from J, with 8 bases between. CDR3 coding DNA: TGCGCCAGCAGCTTCGGGACACCTGGAAACACCATATATTTT. Encoded protein: CASSFGTPGNTIYF.